Below, 7 T cell receptor beta chains from the same sample are listed, as sequenced in a study of CD8 T cells in ankylosing spondylitis (dated by TCRdb to 2017 to 2019). Overall study outcomes, separate from this receptor: A TCR beta motif made up of eight highly homologous amino acid variants appeared to be characteristic of blood from ankylosing spondylitis patients.

These receptors are not linked to any known antigen. Library preparation employed 5' RACE. The reads were generated on an Illumina HiSeq 2500. TCRdb redid the processing of the public reads, applying fastp at Q25 and MiXCR, and retained in-frame beta chains. Merged by CDR3 protein, the rows form single entries marked with the most common genes and DNA. The sample includes roughly 450,000 distinct CDR3 sequences, with roughly 25% observed a single time. The leading ten clones occupy 0.85% to 1% of the sample. Material for sequencing was blood, either unsorted or a sorted T cell fraction (not recorded which). The receptors derive from a male donor with ankylosing spondylitis.

The chain employs TRBV15 and TRBJ2-7; D perhaps matches TRBD1 (5 bases). This CDR3 contains 13 residues. Deletions cut 6 bases from V and 5 bases from J, with 14 bases between. The germline CDR1 and CDR2 sequences are LNHNV and YYDKDF (reference sequence). The CDR3 region has the DNA TGTGCCACCAGGATCTCGGCAGGGAACGAGCAGTACTTC. Its protein is CATRISAGNEQYF.

The CDR3 spells CASGVGRSSYNEQFF. CDR3 DNA: TGCGCCAGCGGCGTGGGACGGAGCTCCTACAATGAGCAGTTCTTC. This rearrangement joins TRBV5-1 to TRBJ2-1; D could derive from TRBD1 or TRBD2 (5 bases each). CDR3 size: 15 residues. Trimming cost V 7 bases and J 0 bases, with 14 bases left between them. Germline V lookup: CDR1 SGHRS, CDR2 YFSETQ.

In this sample, this clonotype turned up a few times. V gene TRBV15 combines with J gene TRBJ2-5, with D unresolved. The germline V gene has CDR1 LNHNV and CDR2 YYDKDF (reference sequence). The CDR3 spans 14 residues. The V and J ends lost 0 bases and 6 bases respectively, with 11 bases between them. CDR3 residues: CATSRDQHLKTQYF. The CDR3 coding sequence is TGTGCCACCAGCAGAGATCAACATTTGAAGACCCAGTACTTC.

The chain uses TRBV2 and TRBJ2-5; 7 nucleotides agree with TRBD1. V lost 6 bases and J lost 5; bases outside the gene matches: 9. Germline CDR1 SNHLY, CDR2 FYNNEI. This CDR3 comprises 14 residues. CDR3 protein: CASSRQGAAETQYF. CDR3 DNA sequence: TGTGCCAGCAGCAGACAGGGCGCGGCGGAGACCCAGTACTTC.

CDR3 amino acids: CASSQRTGGSYGYTF. CDR3 DNA sequence: TGCGCCAGCAGCCAAAGGACAGGGGGCAGCTATGGCTACACCTTC. The rearrangement links TRBV4-1 to TRBJ1-2; the match to TRBD1 covers 11 bases. This CDR3 region has 15 residues. Germline CDR1 MGHRA, CDR2 YSYEKL. The junction had 3 bases not matched to a gene; V was cut back by 2 bases and J by 4 bases.

This clonotype was detected a few times. The gene calls are TRBV5-1 and TRBJ1-1, with 7 bases identical to TRBD1. V lost 2 bases to trimming and J lost 7 bases; unmatched junction nucleotides: 5. Germline CDR1 and CDR2: SGHRS and YFSETQ. This CDR3 has 13 residues. In nucleotides, the CDR3 is TGCGCCAGCAGCTTTAATGACAGGGATGAAGCTTTCTTT. Translating it yields CASSFNDRDEAFF. The whole variable domain, filled in from reference TRBV5-1 and TRBJ1-1, reads KAGVTQTPRYLIKTRGQQVTLSCSPISGHRSVSWYQQTPGQGLQFLFEYFSETQRNKGNFPGRFSGRQFSNSRSEMNVSTLELGDSALYLCASSFNDRDEAFFGQGTRLTVV.

The chain joins TRBV20-1 to TRBJ2-2; TRBD2 matches at 11 bases. CDR3 length: 16 residues. V shed 5 bases, J shed 4 bases, and the junction held 9 bases outside the gene matches. Germline CDR1 is DFQATT and CDR2 is SNEGSKA (reference sequence). CDR3 loop: CSASPSGRRSTGELFF. CDR3 bases: TGCAGTGCTTCACCTAGCGGGAGGCGGAGCACCGGGGAGCTGTTTTTT.